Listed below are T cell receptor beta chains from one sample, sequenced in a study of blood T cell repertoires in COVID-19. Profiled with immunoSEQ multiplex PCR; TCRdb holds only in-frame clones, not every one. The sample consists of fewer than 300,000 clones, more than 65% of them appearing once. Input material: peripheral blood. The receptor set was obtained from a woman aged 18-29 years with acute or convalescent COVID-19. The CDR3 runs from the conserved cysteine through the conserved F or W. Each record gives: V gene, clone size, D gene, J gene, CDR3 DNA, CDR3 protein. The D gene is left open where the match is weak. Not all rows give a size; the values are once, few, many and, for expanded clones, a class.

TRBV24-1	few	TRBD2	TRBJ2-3	TGTGCCACCAGTCCAGCGGGAGTACCTACTAGCACAGATACGCAGTATTTT	CATSPAGVPTSTDTQYF
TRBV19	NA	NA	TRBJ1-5	TGTGCCAGTAGTAACACGCTGAGTAGCCGCTCCAATCAGCCCCAGCATTTT	CASSNTLSSRSNQPQHF
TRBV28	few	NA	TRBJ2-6	TGTGCCAGCAGTTTACAGGGCCCTCTCTCTGGGGCCAACGTCCTGACTTTC	CASSLQGPLSGANVLTF
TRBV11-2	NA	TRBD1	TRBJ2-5	TGTGCCAGCAGCCCCTCGCTGGGCCCCGGGACAGAGTACCAAGAGACCCAGTACTTC	CASSPSLGPGTEYQETQYF
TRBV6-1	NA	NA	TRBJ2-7	TGTGCCAGCAGTGTCCCGGCGGGTCAACGTCGAGCCTACGAGCAGTACTTC	CASSVPAGQRRAYEQYF
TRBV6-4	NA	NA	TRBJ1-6	TGTGCCAGCAGCCCGGCGGGGGCATCACCCCTCCACTTT	CASSPAGASPLHF
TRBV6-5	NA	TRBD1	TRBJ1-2	TGTGCCAGCAGTTACTCCCGGACAGGGGATTCCGGCTACACCTTC	CASSYSRTGDSGYTF
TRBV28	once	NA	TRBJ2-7	TGTGCCAGCAAAGGCAGGGGTGGCAACGAGCAGTACTTC	CASKGRGGNEQYF
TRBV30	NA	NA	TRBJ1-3	TGTGCCTGTAACACCCTCTCTGGAAACACCATATATTTT	CACNTLSGNTIYF
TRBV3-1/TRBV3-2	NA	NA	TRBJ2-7	TGTGCCAGCAGCCTGACTAGCTACGAGCAGTACTTC	CASSLTSYEQYF
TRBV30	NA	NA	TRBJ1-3	TGTGCCTGGAGCGCCGACATTAAGTTTGGAAACACCATATATTTT	CAWSADIKFGNTIYF
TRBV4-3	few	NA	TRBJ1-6	TGCGCCAGCAGCCATGGGACTGGGTATTCACCCCTCCACTTT	CASSHGTGYSPLHF
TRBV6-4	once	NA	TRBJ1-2	TGTGCCAGCATTTTTCCAGGGGCCGCCTGGGGCTACACCTTC	CASIFPGAAWGYTF
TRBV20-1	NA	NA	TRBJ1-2	TGCAGTGCTTGGCGGGTCTATGGCTACACCTTC	CSAWRVYGYTF
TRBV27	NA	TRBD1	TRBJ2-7	TGTGCCAGCAGCCCCTGGGACAGGGTCTACGAGCAGTACTTC	CASSPWDRVYEQYF
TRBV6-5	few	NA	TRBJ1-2	TGTGCCAGCAGGGGGGGGCAGGGAGGGAGCTACACCTTC	CASRGGQGGSYTF
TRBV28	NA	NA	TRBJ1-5	TGTGCCAGCAGTTTATGGCAGGGTATCAATCAGCCCCAGCATTTT	CASSLWQGINQPQHF
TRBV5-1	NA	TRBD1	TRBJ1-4	TGCGCCAGCAGCTTGGGGGGGACAGCGACTAATGAAAAACTGTTTTTT	CASSLGGTATNEKLFF
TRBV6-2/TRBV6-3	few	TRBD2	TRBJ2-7	TGTGCCAGCAGTCGCCCTAGCGGCATCTCCTACGAGCAGTACTTC	CASSRPSGISYEQYF
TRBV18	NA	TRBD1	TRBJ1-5	TGTGCCAGCTCACTTCGGTCGGACAGGGGCGGACAGCCCCAGCATTTT	CASSLRSDRGGQPQHF
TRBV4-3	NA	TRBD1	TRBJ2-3	TGCGCCAGCAGCCTGGGACAGGGCTACATGGATACGCAGTATTTT	CASSLGQGYMDTQYF
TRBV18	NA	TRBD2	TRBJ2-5	TGTGCCAGCTCACCAACTTCCCCGACTAGCGGGTTGGAAACCCAGTACTTC	CASSPTSPTSGLETQYF
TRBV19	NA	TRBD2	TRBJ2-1	TGTGCCAGCCGCCCTAGCGGGAACGCCAATGAGCAGTTCTTC	CASRPSGNANEQFF
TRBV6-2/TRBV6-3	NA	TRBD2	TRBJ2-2	TGTGCCAGCAGTCAGACTAGCGGGAGGACCTACACCGGGGAGCTGTTTTTT	CASSQTSGRTYTGELFF
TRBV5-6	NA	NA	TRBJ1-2	TGTGCCAGCAGCTTGGGACAGGTGGGCTACACCTTC	CASSLGQVGYTF
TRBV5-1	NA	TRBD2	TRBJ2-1	TGCGCCAGCAGCCGGGAGGGTCCAATTAACAATGAGCAGTTCTTC	CASSREGPINNEQFF
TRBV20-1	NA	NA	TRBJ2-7	TGCAGTGCTAGTAACGTAAGGCAGGGGTACGAGCAGTACTTC	CSASNVRQGYEQYF
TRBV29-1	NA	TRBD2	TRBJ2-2	TGCAGCGTGTTAGCGGGAGTCGGCACCGGGGAGCTGTTTTTT	CSVLAGVGTGELFF
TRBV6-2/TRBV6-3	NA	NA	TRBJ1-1	TGTGCCAGCAGTCCGGGACACTCCTATGAAGCTTTCTTT	CASSPGHSYEAFF
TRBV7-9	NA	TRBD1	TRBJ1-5	TGTGCCAGCAGCTCACAGGGGGCCTTCGGTCAGCCCCAGCATTTT	CASSSQGAFGQPQHF
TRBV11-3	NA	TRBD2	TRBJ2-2	TGTGCCAGCAGCCCCACGGGACTAGCGGGCCACACCGGGGAGCTGTTTTTT	CASSPTGLAGHTGELFF
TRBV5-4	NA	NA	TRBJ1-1	TGTGCCAGCAGCTTTAAACAGGGATCTCTGAACACTGAAGCTTTCTTT	CASSFKQGSLNTEAFF
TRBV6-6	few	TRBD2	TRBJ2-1	TGTGCCAGCAGTCCCCGTCGACTAGCGGCCAGCCGGGGGAATGAGCAGTTCTTC	CASSPRRLAASRGNEQFF
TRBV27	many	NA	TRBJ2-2	TGTGCCAGCAGTTTATTCGGGGTAGCCACCGGGGAGCTGTTTTTT	CASSLFGVATGELFF
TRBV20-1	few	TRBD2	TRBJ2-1	TGCAGTGCTAGTACTAGCGGGGTCCTCGCCGAGCAGTTCTTC	CSASTSGVLAEQFF
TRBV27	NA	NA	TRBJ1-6	TGTGCCAGCAGTGGTGGGAGGGCGCCCTATAATTCACCCCTCCACTTT	CASSGGRAPYNSPLHF
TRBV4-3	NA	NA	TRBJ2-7	TGCGCCAGCAGCCAAGCGTCACTCGGGGCCTACGAGCAGTACTTC	CASSQASLGAYEQYF
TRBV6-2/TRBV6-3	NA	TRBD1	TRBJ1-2	TGTGCCAGCAGTTACGACAGGGACTATGGCTACACCTTC	CASSYDRDYGYTF
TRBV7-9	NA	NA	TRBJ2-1	TGTGCCAGCCCCCCCCAGGAGGGCCCCTACAATGAGCAGTTCTTC	CASPPQEGPYNEQFF
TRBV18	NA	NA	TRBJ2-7	TGTGCCAGCTCACCACCTGGATTCAGTACCGGGTGGGAGCAGTACTTC	CASSPPGFSTGWEQYF
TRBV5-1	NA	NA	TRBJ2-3	TGCGCCAGCAGCTTGGGGCTATTGACTCGCACAGATACGCAGTATTTT	CASSLGLLTRTDTQYF
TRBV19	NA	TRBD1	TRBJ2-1	TGTGCCAGTAGTACGGGACAGGTATACAATGAGCAGTTCTTC	CASSTGQVYNEQFF
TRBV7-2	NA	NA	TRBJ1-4	TGTGCCAGCAGCCCCAGCCAGGCAACTAATGAAAAACTGTTTTTT	CASSPSQATNEKLFF
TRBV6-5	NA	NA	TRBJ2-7	TGTGCCAGCCGCCCCCAGCGGTTTTACGAGCAGTACTTC	CASRPQRFYEQYF
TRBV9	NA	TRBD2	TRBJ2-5	TGTGCCAGCAGCGTCGGGAGCGGGGGACACCAAGAGACCCAGTACTTC	CASSVGSGGHQETQYF
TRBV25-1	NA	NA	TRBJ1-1	TGTGCCAGCAGTGAAACAGGTGACTACACTGAAGCTTTCTTT	CASSETGDYTEAFF
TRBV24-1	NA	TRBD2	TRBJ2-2	TGTGCCACCAGTCCCCTTAAAGGACTAGCGGGGACTTACACCGGGGAGCTGTTTTTT	CATSPLKGLAGTYTGELFF
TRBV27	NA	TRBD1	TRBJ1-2	TGTGCCAGCAGTGCGACAGGGATGGGCTATGGCTACACCTTC	CASSATGMGYGYTF
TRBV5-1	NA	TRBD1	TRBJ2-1	TGCGCCAGCAGCTTACAGGGGCAGGACAATGAGCAGTTCTTC	CASSLQGQDNEQFF
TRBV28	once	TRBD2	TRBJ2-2	TGTGCCGCGAACGGGGGAGGGGAGAGCACCGGGGAGCTGTTTTTT	CAANGGGESTGELFF
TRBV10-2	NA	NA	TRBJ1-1	TGCGCCAGCAGTGAGGTCAGGATTCGTGAAGCTTTCTTT	CASSEVRIREAFF
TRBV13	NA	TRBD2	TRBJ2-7	TGTGCCAGCAACAAACTAGCGTTGCCCTACGAGCAGTACTTC	CASNKLALPYEQYF
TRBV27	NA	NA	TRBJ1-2	TGTGCCAGCAGTTCGGGGGGGGCCAGTGGCTACACCTTC	CASSSGGASGYTF
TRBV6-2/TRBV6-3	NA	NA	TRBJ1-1	TGTGCCAGCAGCTACTCGTGGACAGTGGGACCTGAAGCTTTCTTT	CASSYSWTVGPEAFF
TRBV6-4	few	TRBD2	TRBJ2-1	TGTGCCAGCAGCCCGACACTAGCGGGAGGTTGGAATGAGCAGTTCTTC	CASSPTLAGGWNEQFF
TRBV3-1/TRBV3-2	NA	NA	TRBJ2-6	TGTGCCAGCAGCCAACGGGGGTCTGGGGCCAACGTCCTGACTTTC	CASSQRGSGANVLTF
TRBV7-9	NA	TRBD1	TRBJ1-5	TGTGCCAGCAGCTCACAGGGGAGTCATCAGCCCCAGCATTTT	CASSSQGSHQPQHF
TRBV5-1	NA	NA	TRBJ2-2	TGCGCCAGCAGCTTGGTCCAGACAAAAACCGGGGAGCTGTTTTTT	CASSLVQTKTGELFF
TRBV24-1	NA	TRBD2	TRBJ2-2	TGTGCCACCAGTGATAGAGCGGGGAGGGGCACCGGGGAGCTGTTTTTT	CATSDRAGRGTGELFF